Sequencing of this T cell receptor (beta chain) was carried out in a study of OX40 agonist ivuxolimab in advanced cancers. Overall study context: Partial responses, seen in three patients, involved one hepatocellular carcinoma and two cutaneous melanomas.

On this clone itself: The antigen is not known.

V lost 3 bases to trimming and J lost 0 bases, with 9 bases between them. Germline V gene lookup returns CDR1 LNHDA and CDR2 SQIVND (reference sequence). The CDR3 consists of 15 residues. Excluded were patients having autoimmune disease history or systemic immunosuppression. Study-wide findings and caveats: At 0.1 to 3.0 mg/kg, CD4+ and CD8+ blood T cells expanded clonally by week 6.

TCRdb keeps only in-frame clones here, not all; method: immunoSEQ multiplex PCR. The table records roughly 73,000 clones, 70% to 90% of them present only once. Specimen: CD4+ or CD8+ T cells sorted from blood, collected in a trial of the OX40 agonist ivuxolimab. The chain uses TRBV19 and TRBJ1-3; D is unresolved. This clonotype was obtained from an adult with an advanced solid tumor such as melanoma, head and neck, liver or kidney cancer. The CDR3 DNA reads as TGTGCCAGTAGTATTAGGGCCAACTCTGGAAACACCATATATTTT. Translated, it gives CASSIRANSGNTIYF. The entire variable domain, with the rest obtained from reference TRBV19 and TRBJ1-3, is as follows: DGGITQSPKYLFRKEGQNVTLSCEQNLNHDAMYWYRQDPGQGLRLIYYSQIVNDFQKGDIAEGYSVSREKKESFPLTVTSAQKNPTAFYLCASSIRANSGNTIYFGEGSWLTVV.